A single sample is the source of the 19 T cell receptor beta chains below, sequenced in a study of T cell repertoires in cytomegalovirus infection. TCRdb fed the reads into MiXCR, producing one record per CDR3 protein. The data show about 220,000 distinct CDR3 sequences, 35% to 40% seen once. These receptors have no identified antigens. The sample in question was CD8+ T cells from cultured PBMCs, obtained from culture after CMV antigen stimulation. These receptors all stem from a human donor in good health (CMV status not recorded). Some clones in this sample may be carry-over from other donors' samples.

Here the CDR3 reads CASRGGLAGTYEQYF. In nucleotides, the CDR3 is TGTGCCAGCAGAGGAGGACTAGCGGGCACCTACGAGCAGTACTTC. This chain joins TRBV6-1 and TRBJ2-7; 11 bases fit TRBD2. Germline lookup yields CDR1 MNHNS and CDR2 SASEGT. This CDR3 is 15 amino acids long. V lost 6 bases to trimming and J lost 2 bases; unmatched junction nucleotides: 6.

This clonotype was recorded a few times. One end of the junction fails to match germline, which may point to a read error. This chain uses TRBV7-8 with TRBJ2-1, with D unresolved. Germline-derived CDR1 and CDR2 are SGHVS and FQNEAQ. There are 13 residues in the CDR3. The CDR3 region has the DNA TGTGCCAGCAGCATCATTACCTACAGTGAGCAGTTCTTC. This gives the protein CASSIITYSEQFF.

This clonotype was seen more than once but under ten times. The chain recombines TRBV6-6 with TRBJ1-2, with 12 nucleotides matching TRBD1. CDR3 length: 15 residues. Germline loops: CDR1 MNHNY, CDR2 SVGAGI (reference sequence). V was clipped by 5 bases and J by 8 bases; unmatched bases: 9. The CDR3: CASSDGDRGPGGYTF. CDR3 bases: TGTGCCAGCAGTGATGGGGACAGGGGGCCGGGGGGCTACACCTTC.

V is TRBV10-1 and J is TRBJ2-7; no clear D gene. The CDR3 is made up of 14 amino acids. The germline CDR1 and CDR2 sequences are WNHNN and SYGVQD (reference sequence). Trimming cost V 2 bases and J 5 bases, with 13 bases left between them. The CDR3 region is CASSEAHYWDEQYF. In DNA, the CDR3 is TGCGCCAGCAGTGAGGCTCATTACTGGGACGAGCAGTACTTC.

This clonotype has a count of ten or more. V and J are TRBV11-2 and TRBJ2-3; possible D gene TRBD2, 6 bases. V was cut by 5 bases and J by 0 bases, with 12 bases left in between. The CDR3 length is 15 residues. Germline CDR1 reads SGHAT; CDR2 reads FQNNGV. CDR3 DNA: TGTGCCAGCAGCCTCGGGGGACGAAGCACAGATACGCAGTATTTT. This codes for CASSLGGRSTDTQYF.

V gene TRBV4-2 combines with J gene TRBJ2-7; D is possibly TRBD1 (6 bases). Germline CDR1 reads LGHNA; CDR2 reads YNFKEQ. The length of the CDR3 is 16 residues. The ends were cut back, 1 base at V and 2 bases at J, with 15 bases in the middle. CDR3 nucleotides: TGTGCCAGCAGCCAAGCAGGGGTAAACATACCCTACGAGCAGTACTTC. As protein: CASSQAGVNIPYEQYF.

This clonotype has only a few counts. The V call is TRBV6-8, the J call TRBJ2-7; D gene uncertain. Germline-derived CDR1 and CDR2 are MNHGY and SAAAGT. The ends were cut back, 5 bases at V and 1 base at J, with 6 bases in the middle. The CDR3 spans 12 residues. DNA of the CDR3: TGTGCCAGCAGTGACTTATCCTACGAGCAGTACTTC. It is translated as CASSDLSYEQYF.

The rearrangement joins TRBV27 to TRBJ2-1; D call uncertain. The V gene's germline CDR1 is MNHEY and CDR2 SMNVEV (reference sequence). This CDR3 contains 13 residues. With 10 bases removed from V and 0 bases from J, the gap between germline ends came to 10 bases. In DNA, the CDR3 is TGTGCCATAAGCGCGAGCTCCTACAATGAGCAGTTCTTC. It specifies CAISASSYNEQFF.

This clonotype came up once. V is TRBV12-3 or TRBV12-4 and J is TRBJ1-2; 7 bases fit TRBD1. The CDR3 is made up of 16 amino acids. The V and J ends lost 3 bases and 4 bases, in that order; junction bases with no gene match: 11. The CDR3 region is CASSFQSWDSSYGYTF. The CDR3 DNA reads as TGTGCCAGCAGTTTTCAGTCATGGGACAGCTCCTATGGCTACACCTTC.

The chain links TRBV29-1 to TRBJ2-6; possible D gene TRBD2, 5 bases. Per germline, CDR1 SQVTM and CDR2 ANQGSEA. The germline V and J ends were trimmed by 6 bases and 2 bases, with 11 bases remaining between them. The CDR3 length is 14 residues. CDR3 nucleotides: TGCAGCGTAGTAGACGGGGCTGGGGCCAACGTCCTGACTTTC. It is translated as CSVVDGAGANVLTF.

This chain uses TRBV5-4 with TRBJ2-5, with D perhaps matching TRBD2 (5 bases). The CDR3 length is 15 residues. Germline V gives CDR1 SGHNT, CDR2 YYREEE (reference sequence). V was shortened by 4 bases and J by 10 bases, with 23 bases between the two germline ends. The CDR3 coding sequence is TGTGCCAGCAGCCCTGGACGGAGTAGCGCTTGGGGCCAGTACTTC. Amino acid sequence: CASSPGRSSAWGQYF.

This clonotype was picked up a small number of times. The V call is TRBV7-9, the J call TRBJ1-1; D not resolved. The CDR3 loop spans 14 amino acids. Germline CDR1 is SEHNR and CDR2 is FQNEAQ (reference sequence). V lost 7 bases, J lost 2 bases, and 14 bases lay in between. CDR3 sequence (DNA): TGTGCCAGCAACGAGCCTTCGGAAAACACTGAAGCTTTCTTT. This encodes CASNEPSENTEAFF.

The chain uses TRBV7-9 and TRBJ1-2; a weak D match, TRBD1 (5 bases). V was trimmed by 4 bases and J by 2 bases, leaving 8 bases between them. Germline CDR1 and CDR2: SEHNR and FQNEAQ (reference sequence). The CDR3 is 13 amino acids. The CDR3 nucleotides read TGTGCCAGCAGCTCTAGACAGAACTATGGCTACACCTTC. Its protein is CASSSRQNYGYTF.

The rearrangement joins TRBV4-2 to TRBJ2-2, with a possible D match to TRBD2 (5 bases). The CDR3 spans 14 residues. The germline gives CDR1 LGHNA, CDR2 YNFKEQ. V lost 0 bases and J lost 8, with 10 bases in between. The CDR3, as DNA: TGTGCCAGCAGCCAAGATACGGGGTCGGGGGAGCTGTTTTTT. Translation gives CASSQDTGSGELFF.

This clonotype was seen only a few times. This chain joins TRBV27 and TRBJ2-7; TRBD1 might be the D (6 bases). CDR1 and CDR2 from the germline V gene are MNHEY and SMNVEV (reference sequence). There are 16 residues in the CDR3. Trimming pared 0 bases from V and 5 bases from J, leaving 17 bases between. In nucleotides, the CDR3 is TGTGCCAGCAGTTTATCGGTAGGCAGGGGATACCACGAGCAGTACTTC. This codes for CASSLSVGRGYHEQYF.

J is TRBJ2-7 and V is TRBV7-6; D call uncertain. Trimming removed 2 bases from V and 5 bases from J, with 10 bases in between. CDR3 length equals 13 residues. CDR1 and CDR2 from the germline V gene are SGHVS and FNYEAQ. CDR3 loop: CASSLNPADEQYF. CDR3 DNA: TGTGCCAGCAGCTTAAACCCCGCCGACGAGCAGTACTTC.

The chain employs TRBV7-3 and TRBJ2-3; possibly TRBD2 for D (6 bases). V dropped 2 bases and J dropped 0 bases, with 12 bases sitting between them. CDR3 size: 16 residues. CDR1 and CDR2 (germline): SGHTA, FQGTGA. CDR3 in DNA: TGTGCCAGCAGCTTAGGACGGGGGACTAGCACAGATACGCAGTATTTT. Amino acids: CASSLGRGTSTDTQYF.

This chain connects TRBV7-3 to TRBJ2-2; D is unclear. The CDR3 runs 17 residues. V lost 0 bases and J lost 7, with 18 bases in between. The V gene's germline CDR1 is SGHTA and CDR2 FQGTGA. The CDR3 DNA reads TGTGCCAGCAGCTTAACAAACTCCCAGGTTTCGGTCGGGGAGCTGTTTTTT. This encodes CASSLTNSQVSVGELFF.

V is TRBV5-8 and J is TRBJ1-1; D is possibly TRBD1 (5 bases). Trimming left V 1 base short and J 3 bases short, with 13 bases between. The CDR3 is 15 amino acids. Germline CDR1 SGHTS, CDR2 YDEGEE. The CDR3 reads CASSLWGQLHTEAFF. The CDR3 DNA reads TGTGCCAGCAGCTTGTGGGGCCAGCTGCACACTGAAGCTTTCTTT.